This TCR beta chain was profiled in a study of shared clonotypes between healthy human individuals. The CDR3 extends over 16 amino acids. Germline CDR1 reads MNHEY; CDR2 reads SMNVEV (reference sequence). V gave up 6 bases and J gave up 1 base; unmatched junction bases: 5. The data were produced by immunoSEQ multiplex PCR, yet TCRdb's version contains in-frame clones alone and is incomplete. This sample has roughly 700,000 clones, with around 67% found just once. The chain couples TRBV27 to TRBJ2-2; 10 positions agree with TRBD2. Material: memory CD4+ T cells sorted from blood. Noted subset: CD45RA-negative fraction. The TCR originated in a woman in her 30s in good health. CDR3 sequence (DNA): TGTGCCAGCAGACCGACTAGCGGGCTGAACACCGGGGAGCTGTTTTTT. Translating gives CASRPTSGLNTGELFF.